The clone carrying this T cell receptor beta chain showed up many times. The antigen is undetermined. As the template, RNA transcripts were used to amplify TCR beta CDR3 regions. After a first-round RT-PCR with HTBI primers, a second-round multiplex PCR was run. TCRdb itself ran the multiplex PCR reads through MiXCR, one entry per CDR3 protein. The table has over 650,000 distinct CDR3 sequences, roughly two fifths seen once. All donors with ophthalmopathy were recorded as having moderate-to-severe activity, CAS ≥3, NOSPECS ≥4 and a duration under 3 months. Excluded were patients with other autoimmune diseases, uncontrolled infections, pregnancy or lactation. Clinical symptoms, serum thyroxine, TRAb, thyroid ultrasound and orbital computed tomography were relied on for diagnosis. The CDR3 runs to 13 residues. V was cut by 6 bases and J by 5 bases, with 16 bases left in between. Germline assignment: CDR1 SQVTM and CDR2 ANQGSEA.

The data were obtained in a study of Graves' ophthalmopathy and Graves' hyperthyroidism. Study observations and caveats: The authors also found most expanded thyroid clonotypes above 0.001 frequency in blood.

The chain is built from TRBV29-1 and TRBJ2-5, with a possible D match to TRBD1 (5 bases). Sequenced material: peripheral blood. This receptor was obtained from an adult man with Graves' ophthalmopathy. The CDR3 nucleotides are TGCAGCGTCGCCCAGGGTTTTCGGGAGACCCAGTACTTC. Translation gives CSVAQGFRETQYF.